Each of the 8 T cell receptor beta chains below was sequenced from the same sample in a study of blood T cell repertoires in COVID-19. The data were produced by immunoSEQ multiplex PCR, yet TCRdb's version contains in-frame clones alone and is incomplete. The repertoire has roughly 270,000 clones, around 90% of them found once; the top ten carry roughly 9%. Material: peripheral blood. These receptors all come from a man in his late teens or twenties with active or convalescent COVID-19.

V gene TRBV6-1 combines with J gene TRBJ2-3, with 9 nucleotides matching TRBD2. Germline V lookup: CDR1 MNHNS, CDR2 SASEGT. This CDR3 is built from 16 residues. Germline trimming cut 3 bases from V and 2 bases from J; bases unmatched to any gene: 6. The CDR3 here is CASSDAAGGATDTQYF. The CDR3 nucleotides read TGTGCCAGCAGTGATGCGGCGGGGGGGGCCACAGATACGCAGTATTTT.

This clone has more than one count but fewer than ten. The DNA for the CDR3 is TGTGCCAGTAGTGCCCCAGGGGAGACAGAAGAGACCCAGTACTTC. Translation gives CASSAPGETEETQYF. The chain joins TRBV19 to TRBJ2-5; maybe TRBD1 (6 bases). V gave up 5 bases and J gave up 3 bases, with 16 bases separating them. There are 15 residues in the CDR3. The germline CDR1 and CDR2 sequences are LNHDA and SQIVND (reference sequence).

The chain has TRBV6-5 and TRBJ1-2; unclear D gene. Germline lookup yields CDR1 MNHEY and CDR2 SVGAGI. The length of the CDR3 is 12 residues. Deletions cut 6 bases from V and 5 bases from J, with 10 bases between. CDR3 protein: CASSPTPYGYTF. The CDR3, as DNA: TGTGCCAGCAGCCCCACACCGTATGGCTACACCTTC.

The chain uses TRBV9 and TRBJ1-4, with 8 bases aligning to TRBD1. V lost 3 bases and J lost 7; bases outside the gene matches: 5. CDR3 length equals 14 residues. CDR1 is SGDLS and CDR2 is YYNGEE in the germline V gene. CDR3 amino acids: CASSDTGGSEKLFF. CDR3 nucleotide sequence: TGTGCCAGCAGCGATACAGGGGGAAGTGAAAAACTGTTTTTT.

As for this clone: An end of the junction does not agree with germline; a read error may underlie this. The CDR3 DNA is TGTGCCAGCAGCGTAGCCGGGACTAGGAGCTCCTACGAGCAGTACTTC. Its translation: CASSVAGTRSSYEQYF. The gene calls are TRBV7-2 and TRBJ2-7, with 8 bases that match TRBD2. CDR3 length equals 16 residues. Germline V gene lookup returns CDR1 SGHTA and CDR2 FQGNSA.

This rearrangement joins TRBV7-9 to TRBJ2-3, with 8 positions matching TRBD2. Germline-derived CDR1 and CDR2 are SEHNR and FQNEAQ (reference sequence). V shed 5 bases, J shed 6 bases, and the junction held 10 bases outside the gene matches. This CDR3 has 15 amino acids. The CDR3 protein is CASSPPRGVGDTQYF. In DNA form, the CDR3 reads TGTGCCAGCAGCCCACCGCGGGGGGTGGGCGATACGCAGTATTTT.

The chain is built from TRBV7-9 and TRBJ2-2; D gene uncertain. The CDR3 has 14 amino acids. V lost 1 base, J lost 2 bases, and 5 bases lay in between. Germline CDR1 is SEHNR and CDR2 is FQNEAQ (reference sequence). The DNA for the CDR3 is TGTGCCAGCAGCTTAGATGGCAACACCGGGGAGCTGTTTTTT. Translation: CASSLDGNTGELFF.

The chain recombines TRBV29-1 with TRBJ1-1, with TRBD1 as a possible D gene (5 bases). The CDR3 totals 12 residues. From germline, CDR1 is SQVTM and CDR2 ANQGSEA. V was cut by 7 bases and J by 4 bases, with 13 bases left in between. CDR3 region: CSAGEVSTEAFF. The CDR3 nucleotides read TGCAGCGCGGGGGAGGTTAGCACTGAAGCTTTCTTT. The full variable domain, completed using reference TRBV29-1 and TRBJ1-1, is SAVISQKPSRDICQRGTSLTIQCQVDSQVTMMFWYRQQPGQSLTLIATANQGSEATYESGFVIDKFPISRPNLTFSTLTVSNMSPEDSSIYLCSAGEVSTEAFFGQGTRLTVV.